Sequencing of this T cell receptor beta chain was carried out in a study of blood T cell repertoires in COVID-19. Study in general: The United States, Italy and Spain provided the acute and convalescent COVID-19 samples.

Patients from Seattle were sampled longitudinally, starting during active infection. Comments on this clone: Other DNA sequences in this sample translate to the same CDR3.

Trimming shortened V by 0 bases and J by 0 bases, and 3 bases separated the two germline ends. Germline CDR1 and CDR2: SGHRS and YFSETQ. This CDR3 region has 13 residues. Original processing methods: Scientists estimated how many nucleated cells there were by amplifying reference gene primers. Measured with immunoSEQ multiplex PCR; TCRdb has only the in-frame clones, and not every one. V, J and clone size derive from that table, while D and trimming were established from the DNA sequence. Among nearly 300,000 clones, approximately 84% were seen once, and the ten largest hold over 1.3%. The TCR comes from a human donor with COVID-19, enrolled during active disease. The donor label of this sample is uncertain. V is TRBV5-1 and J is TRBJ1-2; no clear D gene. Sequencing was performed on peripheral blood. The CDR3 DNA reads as TGCGCCAGCAGCTTGGCGTCTAACTATGGCTACACCTTC. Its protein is CASSLASNYGYTF. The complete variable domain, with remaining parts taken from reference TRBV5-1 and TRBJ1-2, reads KAGVTQTPRYLIKTRGQQVTLSCSPISGHRSVSWYQQTPGQGLQFLFEYFSETQRNKGNFPGRFSGRQFSNSRSEMNVSTLELGDSALYLCASSLASNYGYTFGSGTRLTVV.